The clone carrying this TCR beta chain was observed many times. Unique molecular identifiers were incorporated into the prepared TCRbeta library. MiXCR, applied by TCRdb to the PCR reads, yields one record per CDR3 protein. The sample has about 690,000 distinct CDR3 sequences; roughly 17% are singletons. Trimming removed 3 bases at V and 1 base at J, with 13 bases between. There are 15 residues in the CDR3. Per germline, CDR1 DFQATT and CDR2 SNEGSKA (reference sequence). The data were obtained in a study of T-cell reconstitution after alpha-beta-depleted transplantation in children. The V and J genes are TRBV20-1 and TRBJ2-4; no reliable D call. The source material was PBMCs from the stem cell graft donor, sampled from the stem cell graft. The receptor comes from a human donor who donated a stem cell graft to a child with acute myeloid leukemia. The CDR3 sequence: CSASFPLLAKNIQYF. CDR3 in DNA: TGCAGTGCTAGCTTTCCCCTCCTGGCCAAAAACATTCAGTACTTC.